These T cell receptor beta chains were read from a single sample in a study of blood T cell repertoires in COVID-19. Method: immunoSEQ multiplex PCR; TCRdb's copy keeps in-frame clones and lacks some. The table records around 190,000 clones, roughly 76% of them present only once. The sequenced sample consisted of peripheral blood. These receptors all come from a woman between 35 and 50 years old with COVID-19, enrolled during active disease. The CDR3 runs from the conserved cysteine through the conserved F or W. Each record gives: D gene, clone size, V gene, J gene, CDR3 length, CDR3 protein, CDR3 DNA. A D gene is named only where the DNA matches it firmly. Rows may omit the clone size; those that give it use once, few, many or a size class.

d_gene: TRBD1
abundance: .
v_gene: TRBV30
j_gene: TRBJ1-6
len: 19
CDR3aa: CAWSFNRGPRTYYNSPLHF
CDR3nt: TGTGCCTGGAGTTTTAACAGGGGCCCCCGAACCTACTATAATTCACCCCTCCACTTT

d_gene: TRBD2
abundance: .
v_gene: TRBV5-1
j_gene: TRBJ2-3
len: 17
CDR3aa: CASSLHSRAGAKGTQYF
CDR3nt: TGCGCCAGCAGCCTACACAGCCGAGCGGGGGCAAAGGGTACGCAGTATTTT

d_gene: .
abundance: .
v_gene: TRBV3-1/TRBV3-2
j_gene: TRBJ2-4
len: 15
CDR3aa: CASSQPGLAKNIQYF
CDR3nt: TGTGCCAGCAGCCAACCGGGACTAGCCAAAAACATTCAGTACTTC

d_gene: TRBD2
abundance: .
v_gene: TRBV27
j_gene: TRBJ2-1
len: 15
CDR3aa: CASSFGTSGYNEQFF
CDR3nt: TGTGCCAGCAGTTTTGGGACTAGCGGTTACAATGAGCAGTTCTTC

d_gene: .
abundance: once
v_gene: TRBV6-5
j_gene: TRBJ1-4
len: 13
CDR3aa: CASRDRPNEKLFF
CDR3nt: TGTGCCAGCAGAGACAGGCCTAATGAAAAACTGTTTTTT

d_gene: .
abundance: many
v_gene: TRBV9
j_gene: TRBJ1-6
len: 16
CDR3aa: CASSARVSSYNSPLHF
CDR3nt: TGTGCCAGCAGCGCCCGTGTGAGCTCCTATAATTCACCCCTCCACTTT

d_gene: .
abundance: few
v_gene: TRBV3-1/TRBV3-2
j_gene: TRBJ1-1
len: 14
CDR3aa: CASSQESGVTEAFF
CDR3nt: TGTGCCAGCAGCCAAGAGTCAGGGGTCACTGAAGCTTTCTTT

d_gene: .
abundance: .
v_gene: TRBV28
j_gene: TRBJ2-1
len: 15
CDR3aa: CASSSQGLARNEQFF
CDR3nt: TGTGCCAGCAGTTCTCAAGGACTCGCCCGCAATGAGCAGTTCTTC

d_gene: .
abundance: .
v_gene: TRBV6-1
j_gene: TRBJ1-2
len: 16
CDR3aa: CASSEAGAPIAYGYTF
CDR3nt: TGTGCCAGCAGTGAAGCTGGAGCCCCGATAGCGTATGGCTACACCTTC

d_gene: TRBD1
abundance: .
v_gene: TRBV2
j_gene: TRBJ2-1
len: 14
CDR3aa: CATPPGQVRNEQFF
CDR3nt: TGTGCCACCCCACCGGGACAGGTGAGGAATGAGCAGTTCTTC

d_gene: TRBD2
abundance: .
v_gene: TRBV5-4
j_gene: TRBJ2-2
len: 17
CDR3aa: CASSGGQLAGSTGELFF
CDR3nt: TGTGCCAGCAGCGGGGGTCAACTAGCGGGAAGTACCGGGGAGCTGTTTTTT

d_gene: TRBD1
abundance: .
v_gene: TRBV2
j_gene: TRBJ1-1
len: 15
CDR3aa: CASRTRTGGGTEAFF
CDR3nt: TGTGCCAGCAGGACCCGGACAGGGGGAGGTACTGAAGCTTTCTTT

d_gene: .
abundance: .
v_gene: TRBV14
j_gene: TRBJ1-1
len: 14
CDR3aa: CASSTQIMNTEAFF
CDR3nt: TGTGCCAGCAGCACACAGATAATGAACACTGAAGCTTTCTTT

d_gene: TRBD2
abundance: .
v_gene: TRBV13
j_gene: TRBJ2-1
len: 19
CDR3aa: CASSLPPTSGHRSYNEQFF
CDR3nt: TGTGCCAGCAGCCTCCCGCCCACTAGCGGGCATCGCTCCTACAATGAGCAGTTCTTC

d_gene: .
abundance: few
v_gene: TRBV27
j_gene: TRBJ1-1
len: 17
CDR3aa: CASSLRGWERSNTEAFF
CDR3nt: TGTGCCAGCAGTTTACGGGGTTGGGAAAGGTCGAACACTGAAGCTTTCTTT

d_gene: .
abundance: .
v_gene: TRBV27
j_gene: TRBJ1-5
len: 15
CDR3aa: CASSYSRGGNQPQHF
CDR3nt: TGTGCCAGCAGCTATTCCCGGGGAGGCAATCAGCCCCAGCATTTT

d_gene: .
abundance: .
v_gene: TRBV9
j_gene: TRBJ2-2
len: 14
CDR3aa: CASSVAGNTGELFF
CDR3nt: TGTGCCAGCAGCGTAGCGGGGAACACCGGGGAGCTGTTTTTT

d_gene: .
abundance: .
v_gene: TRBV6-6
j_gene: TRBJ1-1
len: 14
CDR3aa: CASRNDGGVGEAFF
CDR3nt: TGTGCCAGCAGAAACGACGGAGGTGTGGGTGAAGCTTTCTTT

d_gene: .
abundance: .
v_gene: TRBV5-6
j_gene: TRBJ2-7
len: 13
CDR3aa: CASTSGGRYEQYF
CDR3nt: TGTGCCAGCACGTCTGGTGGGAGGTACGAGCAGTACTTC

d_gene: .
abundance: .
v_gene: TRBV24-1
j_gene: TRBJ1-1
len: 15
CDR3aa: CATSDPFGQLTEAFF
CDR3nt: TGTGCCACCAGTGATCCCTTCGGACAGCTAACTGAAGCTTTCTTT

d_gene: TRBD1
abundance: many
v_gene: TRBV7-9
j_gene: TRBJ2-7
len: 15
CDR3aa: CASSSPGQGIYEQYF
CDR3nt: TGTGCCAGCAGCTCCCCGGGACAGGGCATCTACGAGCAGTACTTC

d_gene: .
abundance: .
v_gene: TRBV7-9
j_gene: TRBJ2-3
len: 14
CDR3aa: CASSVTSPTDTQYF
CDR3nt: TGTGCCAGCAGCGTGACTAGTCCCACAGATACGCAGTATTTT

d_gene: .
abundance: few
v_gene: TRBV27
j_gene: TRBJ1-1
len: 14
CDR3aa: CASSLQVRNTEAFF
CDR3nt: TGTGCCAGCAGTTTGCAGGTGAGGAACACTGAAGCTTTCTTT

d_gene: .
abundance: .
v_gene: TRBV7-9
j_gene: TRBJ1-4
len: 15
CDR3aa: CASSSGIGVDEKLFF
CDR3nt: TGTGCCAGCAGCTCAGGCATCGGGGTGGATGAAAAACTGTTTTTT

d_gene: .
abundance: .
v_gene: TRBV15
j_gene: TRBJ2-1
len: 15
CDR3aa: CATSREQALSNEQFF
CDR3nt: TGTGCCACCAGTAGGGAGCAGGCCCTGAGCAATGAGCAGTTCTTC

d_gene: .
abundance: .
v_gene: TRBV11-3
j_gene: TRBJ2-2
len: 14
CDR3aa: CASSFSTNTGELFF
CDR3nt: TGTGCCAGCAGCTTCTCCACAAACACCGGGGAGCTGTTTTTT

d_gene: .
abundance: .
v_gene: TRBV5-1
j_gene: TRBJ2-7
len: 12
CDR3aa: CASRDFNYEQYF
CDR3nt: TGCGCCTCTAGGGACTTCAATTACGAGCAGTACTTC

d_gene: .
abundance: .
v_gene: TRBV28
j_gene: TRBJ2-2
len: 14
CDR3aa: CASKRLGEIGELFF
CDR3nt: TGTGCCAGCAAGAGACTAGGGGAGATCGGGGAGCTGTTTTTT

d_gene: .
abundance: .
v_gene: TRBV30
j_gene: TRBJ1-2
len: 14
CDR3aa: CAWSRESGAYGYTF
CDR3nt: TGTGCCTGGAGTCGGGAGAGTGGGGCCTATGGCTACACCTTC

d_gene: .
abundance: .
v_gene: TRBV5-1
j_gene: TRBJ2-3
len: 12
CDR3aa: CASSSQAYTQYF
CDR3nt: TGCGCCAGCAGCTCCCAAGCGTATACGCAGTATTTT

d_gene: .
abundance: .
v_gene: TRBV28
j_gene: TRBJ2-1
len: 16
CDR3aa: CASSLTGFAKNNEQFF
CDR3nt: TGTGCCAGCAGTTTAACAGGGTTTGCGAAAAACAATGAGCAGTTCTTC